The clone carrying this T cell receptor beta chain has only a few counts. The junction differs from germline at one of its ends, possibly a read error. The entry originates in a study of T cell repertoires in cytomegalovirus infection. Study at large: In public TCR beta signatures, there were indications of both CMV infection and matching HLA type.

MiXCR, run by TCRdb on the reads, gives a single entry per CDR3 protein. The repertoire includes under 300,000 distinct CDR3 sequences, over 15% of them detected once, and over 40% sits in the top ten. This clonotype was sampled from a human donor in good health (CMV status not recorded). Some clones in this sample may be carry-over from other donors' samples. Sequencing was performed on CD8+ T cells from PBMCs.

The DNA for the CDR3 is TGCAGCGCTGAGGGGGGGGACAGGGGTGAATCTTTCTTT. Translated: CSAEGGDRGESFF. The chain carries TRBV29-1 and TRBJ1-1, with 10 bases that match TRBD1. From germline, CDR1 is SQVTM and CDR2 ANQGSEA. The CDR3 has 13 amino acids.